The clone carrying this T cell receptor beta chain qualifies as large. Its antigen is as yet unknown. This entry is derived from a study of immune heterogeneity within non-small cell lung tumors. Study-wide background: There were a few squamous cell carcinomas, fewer than twelve non-squamous carcinomas and 1 tumor not otherwise specified. General study points: Most high-frequency T-cell receptor beta clonotypes were specific to a single patient. Identical dominant CDR3 beta clonotypes recurred among a patient's tumor sites, alongside site-unique high-frequency clones. Local T-cell clonality tracked local tumor mutational burden; the correlation was moderate but significant (R roughly 0.35).

Bulk tumor genomic DNA, 450 to 600 ng per sample, was the template. Biopsy collection occurred during surgery, with several far-apart biopsies per primary tumor. Enrolled individuals presented with untreated, newly diagnosed non-small cell lung cancer and received curative surgery. Germline CDR1 is MNHEY and CDR2 is SMNVEV (reference sequence). Trimming shortened V by 5 bases and J by 3 bases, and 8 bases separated the two germline ends. This CDR3 region has 13 residues. The TCR beta CDR3 region was amplified by multiplex PCR employing 32 V and 13 J primers. TCRdb reprocessed the multiplex PCR reads via MiXCR and lists one record per CDR3 protein. The data show about 2,500 distinct CDR3 sequences, with 20% to 25% seen just once and approximately 9.9% held by the top ten.

The chain joins TRBV27 to TRBJ1-5; the D gene is possibly TRBD1 (5 bases). This TCR came from a man between 40 and 49 years old with non-small cell lung cancer. The specimen sequenced was lung tumor tissue. The CDR3 DNA sequence: TGTGCCAGCAGTCTAGGGGCCAATCAGCCCCAGCATTTT. Protein: CASSLGANQPQHF.